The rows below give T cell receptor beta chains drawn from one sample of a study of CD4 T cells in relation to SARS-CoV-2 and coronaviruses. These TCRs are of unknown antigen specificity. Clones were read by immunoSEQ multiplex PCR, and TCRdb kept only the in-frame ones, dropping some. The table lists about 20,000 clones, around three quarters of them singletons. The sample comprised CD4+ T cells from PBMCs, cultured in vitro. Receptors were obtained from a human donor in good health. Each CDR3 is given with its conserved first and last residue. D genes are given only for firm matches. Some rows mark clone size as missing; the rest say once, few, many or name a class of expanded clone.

CDR3: CASSLGGTGRWTEAFF
DNA: TGTGCCAGCAGTTTGGGTGGGACAGGGCGTTGGACTGAAGCTTTCTTT
D: TRBD1
J: TRBJ1-1
size: -
V: TRBV28

CDR3: CASSATTGATEAFF
DNA: TGTGCCAGCAGCGCAACGACAGGTGCGACTGAAGCTTTCTTT
D: -
J: TRBJ1-1
size: -
V: TRBV9

CDR3: CASSPKGNQPQHF
DNA: TGTGCCAGCAGCCCCAAGGGTAATCAGCCCCAGCATTTT
D: -
J: TRBJ1-5
size: -
V: TRBV7-9

CDR3: CASSQDRGLAGIADTQYF
DNA: TGTGCCAGCAGCCAAGACCGAGGACTAGCGGGAATCGCAGATACGCAGTATTTT
D: TRBD2
J: TRBJ2-3
size: -
V: TRBV14

CDR3: CASTSPAQNEQFF
DNA: TGTGCCAGCACCTCACCCGCGCAGAATGAGCAGTTCTTC
D: -
J: TRBJ2-1
size: -
V: TRBV9

CDR3: CASSEFTSGTNEKLFF
DNA: TGTGCCAGCAGTGAATTTACTTCTGGAACTAATGAAAAACTGTTTTTT
D: -
J: TRBJ1-4
size: -
V: TRBV2

CDR3: CASSQEYSTTNEKLFF
DNA: TGCGCCAGCAGCCAAGAGTACAGCACAACTAATGAAAAACTGTTTTTT
D: -
J: TRBJ1-4
size: few
V: TRBV4-1

CDR3: CATSDGLARETQYF
DNA: TGTGCCACCAGTGATGGCCTGGCTAGAGAGACCCAGTACTTC
D: -
J: TRBJ2-5
size: -
V: TRBV24-1

CDR3: CASTGTANTEAFF
DNA: TGTGCCAGCACCGGGACAGCAAACACTGAAGCTTTCTTT
D: TRBD1
J: TRBJ1-1
size: -
V: TRBV6-5

CDR3: CASSRRGTYEQYF
DNA: TGTGCCAGCAGCCGCAGAGGCACCTACGAGCAGTACTTC
D: -
J: TRBJ2-7
size: -
V: TRBV3-1/TRBV3-2

CDR3: CASSVGQPNEKLFF
DNA: TGTGCCAGCAGCGTGGGACAGCCTAATGAAAAACTGTTTTTT
D: TRBD1
J: TRBJ1-4
size: -
V: TRBV9

CDR3: CASSPTSGSTDTQYF
DNA: TGTGCCAGCAGCCCTACTAGCGGTAGCACAGATACGCAGTATTTT
D: TRBD2
J: TRBJ2-3
size: -
V: TRBV5-4

CDR3: CASSLGYWEKLFF
DNA: TGTGCCAGCAGTTTGGGATACTGGGAAAAACTGTTTTTT
D: -
J: TRBJ1-4
size: -
V: TRBV27

CDR3: CSASAGRYTEAFF
DNA: TGCAGTGCTAGTGCAGGGCGTTACACTGAAGCTTTCTTT
D: -
J: TRBJ1-1
size: -
V: TRBV20-1